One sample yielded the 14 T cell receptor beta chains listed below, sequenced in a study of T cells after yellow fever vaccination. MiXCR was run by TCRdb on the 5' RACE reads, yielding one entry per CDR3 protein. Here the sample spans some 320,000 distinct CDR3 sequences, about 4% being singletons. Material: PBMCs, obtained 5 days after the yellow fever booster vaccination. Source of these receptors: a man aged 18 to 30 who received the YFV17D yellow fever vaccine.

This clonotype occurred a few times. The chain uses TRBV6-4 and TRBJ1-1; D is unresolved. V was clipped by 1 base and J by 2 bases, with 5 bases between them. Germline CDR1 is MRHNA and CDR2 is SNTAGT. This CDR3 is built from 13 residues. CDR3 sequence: CASSDFINTEAFF. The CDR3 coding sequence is TGTGCCAGCAGTGACTTTATAAACACTGAAGCTTTCTTT.

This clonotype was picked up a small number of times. CDR3 in amino acids: CASSTGTGAYGYTF. The CDR3 region has the DNA TGCGCCAGCAGCACCGGGACAGGGGCCTATGGCTACACCTTC. J is TRBJ1-2 and V is TRBV5-1; 10 nucleotides agree with TRBD1. CDR3 size: 14 residues. V was clipped by 4 bases and J by 4 bases; unmatched bases: 4. Looked up from germline, CDR1 is SGHRS and CDR2 is YFSETQ.

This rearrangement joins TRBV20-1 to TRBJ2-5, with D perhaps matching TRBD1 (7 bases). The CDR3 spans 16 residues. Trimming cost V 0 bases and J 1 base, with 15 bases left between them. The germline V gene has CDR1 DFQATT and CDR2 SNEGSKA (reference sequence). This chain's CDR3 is CSARDLQGGLQETQYF. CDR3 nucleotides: TGCAGTGCTAGAGATCTGCAGGGGGGCCTCCAAGAGACCCAGTACTTC.

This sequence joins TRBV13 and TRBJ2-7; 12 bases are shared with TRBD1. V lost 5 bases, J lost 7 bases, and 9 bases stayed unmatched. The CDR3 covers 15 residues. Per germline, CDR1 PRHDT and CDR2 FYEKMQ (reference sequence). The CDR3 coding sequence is TGTGCCAGCAGCAGGGGGGACAGGGGGCTGAAAGAGCAGTACTTC. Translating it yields CASSRGDRGLKEQYF. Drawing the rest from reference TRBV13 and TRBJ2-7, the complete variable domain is AAGVIQSPRHLIKEKRETATLKCYPIPRHDTVYWYQQGPGQDPQFLISFYEKMQSDKGSIPDRFSAQQFSDYHSELNMSSLELGDSALYFCASSRGDRGLKEQYFGPGTRLTVT.

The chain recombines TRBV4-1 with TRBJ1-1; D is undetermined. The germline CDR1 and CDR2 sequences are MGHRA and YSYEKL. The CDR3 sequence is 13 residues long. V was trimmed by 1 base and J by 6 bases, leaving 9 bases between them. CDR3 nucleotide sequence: TGCGCCAGCAGCCAAGCCCGTTCGGCTGAAGCTTTCTTT. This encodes CASSQARSAEAFF.

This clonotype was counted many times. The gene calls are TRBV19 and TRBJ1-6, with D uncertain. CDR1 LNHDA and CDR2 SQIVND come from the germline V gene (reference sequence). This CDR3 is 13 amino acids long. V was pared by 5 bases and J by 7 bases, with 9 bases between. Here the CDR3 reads CASSRGLNSPLHF. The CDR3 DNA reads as TGTGCCAGTAGTCGGGGTCTCAATTCACCCCTCCACTTT. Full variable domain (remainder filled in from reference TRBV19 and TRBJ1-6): DGGITQSPKYLFRKEGQNVTLSCEQNLNHDAMYWYRQDPGQGLRLIYYSQIVNDFQKGDIAEGYSVSREKKESFPLTVTSAQKNPTAFYLCASSRGLNSPLHFGNGTRLTVT.

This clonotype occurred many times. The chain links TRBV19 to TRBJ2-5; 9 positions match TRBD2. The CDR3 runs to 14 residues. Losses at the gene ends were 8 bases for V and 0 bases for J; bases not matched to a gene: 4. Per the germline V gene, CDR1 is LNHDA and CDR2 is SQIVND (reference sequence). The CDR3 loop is CASGTSFYQETQYF. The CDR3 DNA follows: TGTGCCAGTGGGACTAGCTTCTACCAAGAGACCCAGTACTTC.

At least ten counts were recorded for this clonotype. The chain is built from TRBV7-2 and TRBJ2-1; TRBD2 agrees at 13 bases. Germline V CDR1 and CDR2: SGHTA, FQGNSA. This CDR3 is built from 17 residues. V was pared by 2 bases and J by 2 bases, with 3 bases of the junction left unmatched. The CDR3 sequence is CASSLSGTSGAYNEQFF. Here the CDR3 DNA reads TGTGCCAGCAGCTTAAGTGGGACTAGCGGGGCCTACAATGAGCAGTTCTTC.

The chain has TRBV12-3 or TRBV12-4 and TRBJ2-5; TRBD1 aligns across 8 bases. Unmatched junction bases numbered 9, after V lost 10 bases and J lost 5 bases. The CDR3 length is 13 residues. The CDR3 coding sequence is TGTGCCACCGGAGACAGGGGTTCGGAGACCCAGTACTTC. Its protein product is CATGDRGSETQYF.

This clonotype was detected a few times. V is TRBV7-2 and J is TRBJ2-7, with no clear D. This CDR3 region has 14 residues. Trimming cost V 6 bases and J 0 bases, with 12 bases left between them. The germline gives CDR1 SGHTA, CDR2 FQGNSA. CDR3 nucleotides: TGTGCCAGCAGACCCAGTGGTTCCTCCTACGAGCAGTACTTC. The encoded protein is CASRPSGSSYEQYF.

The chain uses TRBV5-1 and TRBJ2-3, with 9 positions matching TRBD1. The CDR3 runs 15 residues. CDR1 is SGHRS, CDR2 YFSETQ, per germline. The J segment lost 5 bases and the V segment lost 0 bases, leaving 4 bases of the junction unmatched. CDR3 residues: CASSLAGTGRDTQYF. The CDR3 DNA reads TGCGCCAGCAGCTTGGCCGGGACAGGGCGAGATACGCAGTATTTT.

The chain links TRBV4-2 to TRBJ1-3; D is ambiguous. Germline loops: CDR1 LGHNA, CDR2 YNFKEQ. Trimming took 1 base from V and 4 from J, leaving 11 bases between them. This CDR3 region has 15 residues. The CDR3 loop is CASSQATSLGNTIYF. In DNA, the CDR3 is TGTGCCAGCAGCCAAGCAACTTCCCTCGGAAACACCATATATTTT.

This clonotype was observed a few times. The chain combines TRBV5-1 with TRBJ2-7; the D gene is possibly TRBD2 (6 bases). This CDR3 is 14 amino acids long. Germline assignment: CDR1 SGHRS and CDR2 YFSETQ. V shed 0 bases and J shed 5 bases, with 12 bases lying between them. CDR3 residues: CASSLDGGSDEQYV. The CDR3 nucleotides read TGCGCCAGCAGCTTGGACGGGGGTTCGGACGAGCAGTACGTC.

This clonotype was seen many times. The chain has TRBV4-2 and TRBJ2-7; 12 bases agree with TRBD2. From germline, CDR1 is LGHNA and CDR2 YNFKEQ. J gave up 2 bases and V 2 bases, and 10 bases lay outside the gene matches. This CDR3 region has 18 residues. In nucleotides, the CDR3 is TGTGCCAGCAGCCAATCTAGCGGGGGGGCCGGTCCACCCTACGAGCAGTACTTC. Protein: CASSQSSGGAGPPYEQYF.